Sequencing of this T cell receptor beta chain was carried out in a study of PD-L1 blockade in urothelial cancer. This CDR3 is 14 amino acids long. V shed 5 bases, J shed 6 bases, and the junction held 6 bases outside the gene matches. The germline gives CDR1 SNHLY, CDR2 FYNNEI. Assay used: immunoSEQ multiplex PCR; TCRdb lists only in-frame clones, some missing. Of 70,000 to 100,000 clones listed, around 83% were seen once; the top ten hold around 2.1%. Noted time point: pretreatment peripheral blood. The specimen comprised PBMCs, sampled around atezolizumab (anti-PD-L1) treatment. The chain couples TRBV2 to TRBJ1-2; 10 bases align to TRBD1. This receptor was taken from a man in his fifties or sixties with urothelial cancer. The CDR3 DNA reads TGTGCCAGCAGTATCCGACAGGGGGCCCATGGCTACACCTTC. It codes for CASSIRQGAHGYTF.